This entry is about one T cell receptor beta chain. This CDR3 region has 15 residues. With 6 bases removed from V and 0 bases from J, the gap between germline ends came to 14 bases. In germline, CDR1 is MNHNS, CDR2 SASEGT. The sample comes from a study of T cells in Graves' hyperthyroidism and ophthalmopathy. From RNA transcripts, TCR beta CDR3 regions were amplified. TCR CDR3 regions were first amplified by RT-PCR with HTBI primers. TCRdb re-derived calls from the multiplex PCR reads in MiXCR, one entry per CDR3 protein. The data contain about 420,000 distinct CDR3 sequences, around 15% of them singletons.

Sequencing was carried out using blood. The sequence derives from a woman between 18 and 30 years old with Graves' hyperthyroidism. The chain uses TRBV6-1 and TRBJ1-1; D ambiguous. The CDR3, as DNA: TGTGCCAGCAGAGCACTCACAGAGATGAACACTGAAGCTTTCTTT. Translating gives CASRALTEMNTEAFF.